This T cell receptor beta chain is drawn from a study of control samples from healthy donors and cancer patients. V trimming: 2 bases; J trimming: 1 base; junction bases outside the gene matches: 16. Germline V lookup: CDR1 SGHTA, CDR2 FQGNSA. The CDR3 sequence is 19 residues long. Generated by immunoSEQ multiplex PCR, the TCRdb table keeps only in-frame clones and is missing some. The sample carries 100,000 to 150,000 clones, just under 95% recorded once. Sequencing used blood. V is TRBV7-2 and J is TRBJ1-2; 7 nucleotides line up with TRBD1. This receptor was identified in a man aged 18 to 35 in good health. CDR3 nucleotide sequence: TGTGCCAGCAGCTTACGAATGACAGGGCTGCTAACGTTTAACTATGGCTACACCTTC. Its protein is CASSLRMTGLLTFNYGYTF.